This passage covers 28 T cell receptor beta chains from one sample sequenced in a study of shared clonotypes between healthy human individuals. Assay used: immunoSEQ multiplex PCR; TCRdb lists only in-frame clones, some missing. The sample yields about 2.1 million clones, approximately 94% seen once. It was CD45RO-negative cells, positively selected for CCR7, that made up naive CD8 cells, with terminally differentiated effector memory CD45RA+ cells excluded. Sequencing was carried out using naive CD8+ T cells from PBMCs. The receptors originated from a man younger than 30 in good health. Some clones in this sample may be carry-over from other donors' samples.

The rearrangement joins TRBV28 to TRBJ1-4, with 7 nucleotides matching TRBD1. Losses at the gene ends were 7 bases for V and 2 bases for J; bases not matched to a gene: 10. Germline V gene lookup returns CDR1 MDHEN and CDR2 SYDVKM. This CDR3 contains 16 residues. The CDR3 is CASISISGGTNEKLFF. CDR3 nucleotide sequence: TGTGCCAGCATCTCGATTTCAGGGGGGACTAATGAAAAACTGTTTTTT.

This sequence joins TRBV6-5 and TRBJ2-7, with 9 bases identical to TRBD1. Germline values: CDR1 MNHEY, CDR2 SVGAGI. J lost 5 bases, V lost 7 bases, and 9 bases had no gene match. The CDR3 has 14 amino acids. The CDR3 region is CASTSGTGINEQYF. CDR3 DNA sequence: TGTGCCAGCACTTCCGGGACAGGGATCAACGAGCAGTACTTC.

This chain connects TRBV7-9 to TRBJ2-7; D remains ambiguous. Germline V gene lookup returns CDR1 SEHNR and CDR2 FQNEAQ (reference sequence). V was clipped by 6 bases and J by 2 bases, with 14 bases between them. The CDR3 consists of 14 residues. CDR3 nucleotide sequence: TGTGCCAGCAGGTCGTCTCAAGCGCCCTACGAGCAGTACTTC. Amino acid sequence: CASRSSQAPYEQYF.

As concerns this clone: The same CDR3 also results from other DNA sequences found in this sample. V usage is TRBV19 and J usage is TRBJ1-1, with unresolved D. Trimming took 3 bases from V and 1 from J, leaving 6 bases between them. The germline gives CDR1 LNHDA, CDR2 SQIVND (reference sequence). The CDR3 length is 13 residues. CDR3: CASSIGWNTEAFF. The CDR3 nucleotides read TGTGCCAGTAGTATTGGTTGGAACACTGAAGCTTTCTTT.

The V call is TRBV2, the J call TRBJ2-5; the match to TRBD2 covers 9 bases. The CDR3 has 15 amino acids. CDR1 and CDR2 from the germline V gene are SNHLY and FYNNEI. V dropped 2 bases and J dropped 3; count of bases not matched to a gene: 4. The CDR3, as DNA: TGTGCCAGCAGTGAATGGCCTAGCGGGGAAGAGACCCAGTACTTC. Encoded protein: CASSEWPSGEETQYF.

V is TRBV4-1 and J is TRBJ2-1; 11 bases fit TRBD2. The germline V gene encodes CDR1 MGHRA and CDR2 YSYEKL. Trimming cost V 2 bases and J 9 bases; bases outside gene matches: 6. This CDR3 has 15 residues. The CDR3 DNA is TGCGCCAGCAGCCAACATAGCGGGAGGGCCTTTGAGCAGTTCTTC. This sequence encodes CASSQHSGRAFEQFF.

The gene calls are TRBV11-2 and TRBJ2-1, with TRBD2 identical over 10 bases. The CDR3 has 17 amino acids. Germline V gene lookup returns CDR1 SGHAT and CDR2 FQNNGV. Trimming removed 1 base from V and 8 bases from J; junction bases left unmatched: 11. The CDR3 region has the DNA TGTGCCAGCAGCTTAGCGCCACTAGCGGGGCCCGTGCATGAGCAGTTCTTC. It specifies CASSLAPLAGPVHEQFF.

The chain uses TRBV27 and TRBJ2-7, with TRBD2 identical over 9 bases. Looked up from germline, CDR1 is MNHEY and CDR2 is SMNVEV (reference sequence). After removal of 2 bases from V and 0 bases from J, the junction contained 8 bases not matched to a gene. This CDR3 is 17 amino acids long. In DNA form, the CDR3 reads TGTGCCAGCAGTTTAGGAGGGACTAGCCGCCGCTCCTACGAGCAGTACTTC. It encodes CASSLGGTSRRSYEQYF.

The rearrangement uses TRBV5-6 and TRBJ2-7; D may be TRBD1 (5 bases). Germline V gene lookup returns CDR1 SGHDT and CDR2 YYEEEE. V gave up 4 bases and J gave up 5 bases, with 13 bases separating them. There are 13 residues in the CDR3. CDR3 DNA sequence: TGTGCCAGCAGCGAAACAGGTGCCCACGAGCAGTACTTC. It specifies CASSETGAHEQYF.

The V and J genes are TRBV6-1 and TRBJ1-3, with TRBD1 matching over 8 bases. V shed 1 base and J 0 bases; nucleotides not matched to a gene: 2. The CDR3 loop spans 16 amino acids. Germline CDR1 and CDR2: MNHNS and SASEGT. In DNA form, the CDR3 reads TGTGCCAGCAGTGAAGGTACAGGGGGCTCTGGAAACACCATATATTTT. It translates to CASSEGTGGSGNTIYF.

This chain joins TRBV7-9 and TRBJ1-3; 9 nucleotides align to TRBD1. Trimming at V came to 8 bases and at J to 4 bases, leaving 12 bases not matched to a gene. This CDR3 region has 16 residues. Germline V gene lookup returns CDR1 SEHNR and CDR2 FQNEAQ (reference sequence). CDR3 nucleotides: TGTGCCAGCTTTCTATCCGGGACAGGGAAGGGAAACACCATATATTTT. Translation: CASFLSGTGKGNTIYF.

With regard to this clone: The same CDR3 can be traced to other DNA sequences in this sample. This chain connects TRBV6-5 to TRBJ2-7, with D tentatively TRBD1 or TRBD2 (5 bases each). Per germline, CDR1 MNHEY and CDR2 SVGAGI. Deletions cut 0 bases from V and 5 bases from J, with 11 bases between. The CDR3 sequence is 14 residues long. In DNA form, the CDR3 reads TGTGCCAGCAGTTACTCGCCGAGGGGCCACGAGCAGTACTTC. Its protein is CASSYSPRGHEQYF.

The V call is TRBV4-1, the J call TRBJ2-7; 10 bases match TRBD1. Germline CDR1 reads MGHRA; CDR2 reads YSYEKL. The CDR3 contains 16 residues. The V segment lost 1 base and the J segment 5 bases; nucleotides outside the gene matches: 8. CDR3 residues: CASSQAPGQGINEQYF. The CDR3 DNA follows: TGCGCCAGCAGCCAAGCCCCGGGACAGGGGATCAACGAGCAGTACTTC.

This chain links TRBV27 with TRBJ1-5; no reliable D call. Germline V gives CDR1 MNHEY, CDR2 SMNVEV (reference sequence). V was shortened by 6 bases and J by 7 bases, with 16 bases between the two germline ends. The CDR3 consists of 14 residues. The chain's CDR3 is CASRPNIGSQPQHF. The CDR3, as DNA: TGTGCCAGCAGACCCAATATCGGTAGCCAGCCCCAGCATTTT.

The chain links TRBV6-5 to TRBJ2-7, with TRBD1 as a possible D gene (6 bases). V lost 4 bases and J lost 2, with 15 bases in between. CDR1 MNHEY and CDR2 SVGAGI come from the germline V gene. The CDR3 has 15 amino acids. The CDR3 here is CASSLGQQPTYEQYF. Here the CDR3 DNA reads TGTGCCAGCAGTTTAGGACAGCAACCCACCTACGAGCAGTACTTC.

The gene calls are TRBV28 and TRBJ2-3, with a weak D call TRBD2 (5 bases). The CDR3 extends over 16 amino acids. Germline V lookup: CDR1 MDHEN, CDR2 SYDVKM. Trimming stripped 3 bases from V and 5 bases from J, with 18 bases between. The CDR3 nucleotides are TGTGCCAGCAGTTTTATTTTGGCTAGCTCCGGAGATACGCAGTATTTT. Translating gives CASSFILASSGDTQYF.

CDR3 nucleotides: TGTGCCAGCAGCTTAGGGGGCGGGAGGGACAAAAACATTCAGTACTTC. Its translation is CASSLGGGRDKNIQYF. The chain is built from TRBV7-9 and TRBJ2-4; 9 bases map to TRBD2. Germline V gene sequence: CDR1 SEHNR, CDR2 FQNEAQ (reference sequence). Unmatched junction bases numbered 4, after V lost 1 base and J lost 3 bases. The CDR3 length is 16 residues. Complete variable domain (other parts from reference TRBV7-9 and TRBJ2-4): DTGVSQNPRHKITKRGQNVTFRCDPISEHNRLYWYRQTLGQGPEFLTYFQNEAQLEKSRLLSDRFSAERPKGSFSTLEIQRTEQGDSAMYLCASSLGGGRDKNIQYFGAGTRLSVL.

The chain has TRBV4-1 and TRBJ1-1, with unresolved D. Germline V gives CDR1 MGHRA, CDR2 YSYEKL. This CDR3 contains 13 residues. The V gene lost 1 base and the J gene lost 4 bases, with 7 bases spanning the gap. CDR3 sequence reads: CASSQVQSTEAFF. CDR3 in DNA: TGCGCCAGCAGCCAAGTACAGAGCACTGAAGCTTTCTTT.

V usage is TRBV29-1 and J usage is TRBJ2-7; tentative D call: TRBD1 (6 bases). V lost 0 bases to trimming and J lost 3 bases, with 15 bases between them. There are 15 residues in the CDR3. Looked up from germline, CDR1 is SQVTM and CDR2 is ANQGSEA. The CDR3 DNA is TGCAGCGTTGAAGATCTAGGGGGTGTGGGCTACGAGCAGTACTTC. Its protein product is CSVEDLGGVGYEQYF.

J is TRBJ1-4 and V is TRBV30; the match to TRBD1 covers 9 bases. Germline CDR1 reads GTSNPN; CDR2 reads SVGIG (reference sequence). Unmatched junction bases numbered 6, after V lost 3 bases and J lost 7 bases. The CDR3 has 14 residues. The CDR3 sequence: CAWRNRGPGEKLFF. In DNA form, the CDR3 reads TGTGCCTGGAGGAACAGGGGGCCAGGTGAAAAACTGTTTTTT.

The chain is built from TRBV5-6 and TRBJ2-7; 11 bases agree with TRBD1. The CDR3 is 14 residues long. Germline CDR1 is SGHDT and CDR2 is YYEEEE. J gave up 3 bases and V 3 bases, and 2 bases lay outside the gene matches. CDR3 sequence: CASSWDRGIYEQYF. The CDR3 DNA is TGTGCCAGCAGCTGGGACAGGGGGATCTACGAGCAGTACTTC.

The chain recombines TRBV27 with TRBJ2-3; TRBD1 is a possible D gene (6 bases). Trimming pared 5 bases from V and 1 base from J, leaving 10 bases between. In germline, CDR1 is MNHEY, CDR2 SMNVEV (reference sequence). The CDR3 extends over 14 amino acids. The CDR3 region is CASSHRERTDTQYF. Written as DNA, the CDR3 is TGTGCCAGCAGTCACAGGGAACGCACAGATACGCAGTATTTT.

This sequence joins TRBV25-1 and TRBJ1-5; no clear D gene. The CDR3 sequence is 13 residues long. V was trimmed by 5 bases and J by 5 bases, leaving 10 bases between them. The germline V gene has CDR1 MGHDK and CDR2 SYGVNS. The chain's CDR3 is CASSFWGDQPQHF. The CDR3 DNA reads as TGTGCCAGCAGTTTCTGGGGAGATCAGCCCCAGCATTTT.

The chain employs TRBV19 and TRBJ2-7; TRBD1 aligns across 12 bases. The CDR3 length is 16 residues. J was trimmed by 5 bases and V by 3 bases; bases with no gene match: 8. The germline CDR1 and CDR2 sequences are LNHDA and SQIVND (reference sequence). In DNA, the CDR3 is TGTGCCAGTAGTATCATCCCGGGACAGGGGGCCGACGAGCAGTACTTC. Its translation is CASSIIPGQGADEQYF.

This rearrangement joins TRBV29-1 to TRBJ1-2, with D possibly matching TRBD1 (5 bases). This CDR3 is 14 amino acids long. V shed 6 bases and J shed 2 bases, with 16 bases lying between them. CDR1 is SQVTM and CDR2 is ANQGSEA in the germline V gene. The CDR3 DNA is TGCAGCGTGGACCGACAGAAGCTAAACTATGGCTACACCTTC. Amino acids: CSVDRQKLNYGYTF.

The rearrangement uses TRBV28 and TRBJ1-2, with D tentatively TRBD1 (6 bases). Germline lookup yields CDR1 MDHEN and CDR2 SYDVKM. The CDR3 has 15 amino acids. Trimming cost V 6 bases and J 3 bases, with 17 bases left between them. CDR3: CASRRGRSGYYGYTF. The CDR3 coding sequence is TGTGCCAGCAGGCGGGGGCGCTCGGGGTACTATGGCTACACCTTC.

CDR3 residues: CASSILPGTGDNYGYTF. In DNA form, the CDR3 reads TGTGCCAGCAGTATCCTTCCCGGGACAGGGGACAACTATGGCTACACCTTC. The chain couples TRBV27 to TRBJ1-2, with 10 positions matching TRBD1. V was pared by 5 bases and J by 2 bases, with 11 bases of the junction left unmatched. This CDR3 is 17 amino acids long. Germline CDR1 reads MNHEY; CDR2 reads SMNVEV (reference sequence).

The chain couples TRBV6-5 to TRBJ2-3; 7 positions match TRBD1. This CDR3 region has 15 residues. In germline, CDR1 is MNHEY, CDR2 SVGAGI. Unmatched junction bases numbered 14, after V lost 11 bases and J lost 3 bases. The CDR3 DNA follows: TGTGCCTCGACCCAGGGGGAGTACTCGACAGATACGCAGTATTTT. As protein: CASTQGEYSTDTQYF.